Described below is a single TCR beta chain sequence and its context. Its antigen is not known. The sample originates from a study of T-cell memory formation after mild COVID-19. Study-level findings and limits: Researchers found some responding clones in pre-infection memory, a sign that cross-reactive memory joined.

MiXCR, run by TCRdb on the 5' RACE reads, gives a single entry per CDR3 protein. Of around 400,000 distinct CDR3 sequences listed, 24% are singletons. The V gene lost 0 bases and the J gene lost 4 bases, with 17 bases spanning the gap. This CDR3 is built from 17 residues. Germline CDR1 is LNHNV and CDR2 is YYDKDF (reference sequence). Sequencing input: PBMCs or a T cell subset sorted from them (not recorded which). The TCR was taken from an adult woman who had mild COVID-19 (a few samples of this study predate the infection). Cell type and time point are not known. This chain joins TRBV15 and TRBJ2-3; TRBD1 or TRBD2 may be the D gene (6 bases each). Written as DNA, the CDR3 is TGTGCCACCAGCAGAGAATTGTGGGGGGCGATTTCAGATACGCAGTATTTT. It yields the protein CATSRELWGAISDTQYF.